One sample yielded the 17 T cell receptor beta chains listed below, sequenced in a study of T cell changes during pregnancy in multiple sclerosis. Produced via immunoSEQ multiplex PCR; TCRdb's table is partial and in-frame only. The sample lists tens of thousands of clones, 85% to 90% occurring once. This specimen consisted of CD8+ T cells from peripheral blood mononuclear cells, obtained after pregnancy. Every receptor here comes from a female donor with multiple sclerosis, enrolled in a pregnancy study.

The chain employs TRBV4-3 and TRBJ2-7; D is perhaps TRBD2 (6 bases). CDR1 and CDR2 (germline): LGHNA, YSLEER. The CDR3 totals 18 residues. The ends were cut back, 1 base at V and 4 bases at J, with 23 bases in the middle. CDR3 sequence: CASSQGGDGAPLGYEQYF. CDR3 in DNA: TGCGCCAGCAGCCAAGGGGGGGACGGCGCCCCTCTGGGGTACGAGCAGTACTTC.

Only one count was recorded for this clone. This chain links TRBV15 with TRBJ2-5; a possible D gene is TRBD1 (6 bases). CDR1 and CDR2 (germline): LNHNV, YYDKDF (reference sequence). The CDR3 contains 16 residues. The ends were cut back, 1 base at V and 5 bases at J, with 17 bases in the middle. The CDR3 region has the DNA TGTGCCACCAGCAGAGCCCGGACAGCCCCACAGGAGACCCAGTACTTC. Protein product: CATSRARTAPQETQYF.

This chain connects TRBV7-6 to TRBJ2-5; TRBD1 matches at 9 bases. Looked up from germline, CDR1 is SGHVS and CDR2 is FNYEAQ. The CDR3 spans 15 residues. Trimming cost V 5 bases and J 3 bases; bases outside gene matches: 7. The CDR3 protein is CASSLGTGFKETQYF. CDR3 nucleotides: TGTGCCAGCAGCCTCGGGACAGGGTTCAAAGAGACCCAGTACTTC. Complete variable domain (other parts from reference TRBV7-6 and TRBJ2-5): GAGVSQSPRYKVTKRGQDVALRCDPISGHVSLYWYRQALGQGPEFLTYFNYEAQQDKSGLPNDRFSAERPEGSISTLTIQRTEQRDSAMYRCASSLGTGFKETQYFGPGTRLLVL.

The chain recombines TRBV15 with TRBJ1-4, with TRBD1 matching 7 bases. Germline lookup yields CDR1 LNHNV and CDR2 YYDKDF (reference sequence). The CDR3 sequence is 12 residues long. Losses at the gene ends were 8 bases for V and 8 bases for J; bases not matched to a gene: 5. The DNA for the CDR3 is TGTGCCACCGGGACAGAGAACGAAAAACTGTTTTTT. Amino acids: CATGTENEKLFF.

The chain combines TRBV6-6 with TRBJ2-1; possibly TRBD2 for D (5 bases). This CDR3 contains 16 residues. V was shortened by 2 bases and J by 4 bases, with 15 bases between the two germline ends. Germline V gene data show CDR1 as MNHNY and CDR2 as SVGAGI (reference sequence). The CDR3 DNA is TGTGCCAGCAGTTACCCCGGGGTGGGTCCATACAATGAGCAGTTCTTC. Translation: CASSYPGVGPYNEQFF.

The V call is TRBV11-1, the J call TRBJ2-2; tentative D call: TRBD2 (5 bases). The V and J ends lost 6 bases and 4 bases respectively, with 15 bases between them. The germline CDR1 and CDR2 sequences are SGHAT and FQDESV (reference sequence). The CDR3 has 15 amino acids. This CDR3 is CASREEIRGTGELFF. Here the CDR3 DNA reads TGTGCCAGCAGGGAGGAGATAAGAGGCACCGGGGAGCTGTTTTTT.

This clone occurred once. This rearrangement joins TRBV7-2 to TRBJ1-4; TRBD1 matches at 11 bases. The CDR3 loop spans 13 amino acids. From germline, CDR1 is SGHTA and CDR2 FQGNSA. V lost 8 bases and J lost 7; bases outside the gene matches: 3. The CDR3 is CASRTGGGEKLFF. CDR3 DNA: TGTGCCAGCCGGACAGGGGGCGGTGAAAAACTGTTTTTT.

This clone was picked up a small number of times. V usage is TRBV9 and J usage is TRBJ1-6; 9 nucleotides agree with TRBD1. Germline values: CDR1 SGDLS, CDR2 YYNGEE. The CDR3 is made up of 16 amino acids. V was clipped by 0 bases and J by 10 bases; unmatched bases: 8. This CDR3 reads CASSVGGTGSISPLHF. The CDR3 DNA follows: TGTGCCAGCAGCGTAGGTGGGACAGGGTCCATCTCACCCCTCCACTTT. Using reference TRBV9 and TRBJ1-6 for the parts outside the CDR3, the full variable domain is DSGVTQTPKHLITATGQRVTLRCSPRSGDLSVYWYQQSLDQGLQFLIQYYNGEERAKGNILERFSAQQFPDLHSELNLSSLELGDSALYFCASSVGGTGSISPLHFGNGTRLTVT.

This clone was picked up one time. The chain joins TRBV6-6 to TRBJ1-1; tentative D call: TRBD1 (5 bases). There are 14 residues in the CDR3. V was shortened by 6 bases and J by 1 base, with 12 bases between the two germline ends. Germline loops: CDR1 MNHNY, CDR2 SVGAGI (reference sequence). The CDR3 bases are TGTGCCAGCAGGGCAGGGATGGGGAACACTGAAGCTTTCTTT. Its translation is CASRAGMGNTEAFF.

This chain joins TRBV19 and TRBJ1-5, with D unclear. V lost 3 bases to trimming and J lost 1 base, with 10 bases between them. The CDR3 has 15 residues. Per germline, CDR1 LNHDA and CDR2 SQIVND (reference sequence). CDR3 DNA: TGTGCCAGTAGTATGTACACTAGCAGCAATCAGCCCCAGCATTTT. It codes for CASSMYTSSNQPQHF.

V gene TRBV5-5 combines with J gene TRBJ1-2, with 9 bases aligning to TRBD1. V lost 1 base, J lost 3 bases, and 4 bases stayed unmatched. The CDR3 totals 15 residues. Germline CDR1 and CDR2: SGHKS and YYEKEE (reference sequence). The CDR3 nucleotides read TGTGCCAGCAGCTTGAGGACAGGGGAGGACTATGGCTACACCTTC. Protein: CASSLRTGEDYGYTF.

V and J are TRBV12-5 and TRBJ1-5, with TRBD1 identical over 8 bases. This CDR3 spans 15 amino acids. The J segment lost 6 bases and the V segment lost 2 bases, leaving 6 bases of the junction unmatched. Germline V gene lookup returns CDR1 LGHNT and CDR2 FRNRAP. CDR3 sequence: CASGLSNGQGQPQHF. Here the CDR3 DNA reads TGTGCTAGTGGTTTGTCGAACGGACAGGGTCAGCCCCAGCATTTT.

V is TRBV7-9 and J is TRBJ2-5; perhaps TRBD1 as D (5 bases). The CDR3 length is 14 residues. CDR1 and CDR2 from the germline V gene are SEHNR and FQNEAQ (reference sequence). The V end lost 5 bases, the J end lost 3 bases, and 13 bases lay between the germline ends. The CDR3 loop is CASSPDNPKETQYF. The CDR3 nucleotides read TGTGCCAGCAGCCCGGACAACCCGAAAGAGACCCAGTACTTC.

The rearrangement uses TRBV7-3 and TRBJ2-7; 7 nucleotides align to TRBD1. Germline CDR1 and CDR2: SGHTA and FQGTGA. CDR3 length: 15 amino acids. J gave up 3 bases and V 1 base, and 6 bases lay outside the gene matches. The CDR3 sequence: CASSLSPGQVYEQYF. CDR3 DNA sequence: TGTGCCAGCAGCTTAAGTCCAGGACAGGTCTACGAGCAGTACTTC.

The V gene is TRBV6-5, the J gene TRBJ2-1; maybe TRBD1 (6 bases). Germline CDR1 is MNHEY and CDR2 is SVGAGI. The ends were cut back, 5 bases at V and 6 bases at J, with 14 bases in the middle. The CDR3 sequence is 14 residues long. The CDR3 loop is CASSNQGSGNEQFF. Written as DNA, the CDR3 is TGTGCCAGCAGTAATCAGGGGTCCGGCAATGAGCAGTTCTTC.

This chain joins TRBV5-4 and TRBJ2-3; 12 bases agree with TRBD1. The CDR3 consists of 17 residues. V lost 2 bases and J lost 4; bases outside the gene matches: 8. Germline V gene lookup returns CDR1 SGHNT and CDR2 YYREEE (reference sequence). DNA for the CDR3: TGTGCCAGCAGCTTAAAGCCGGGACAGGGGGCGTCAGATACGCAGTATTTT. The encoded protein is CASSLKPGQGASDTQYF.

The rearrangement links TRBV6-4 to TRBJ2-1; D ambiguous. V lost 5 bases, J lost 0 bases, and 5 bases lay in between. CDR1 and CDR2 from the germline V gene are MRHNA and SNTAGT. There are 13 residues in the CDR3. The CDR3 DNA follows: TGTGCCAGCAGTCTTAGCTCCTACAATGAGCAGTTCTTC. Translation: CASSLSSYNEQFF.